A single sample gave rise to the 12 T cell receptor beta chains below, sequenced in a study of blood T cell repertoires in COVID-19. The data were produced by immunoSEQ multiplex PCR, yet TCRdb's version contains in-frame clones alone and is incomplete. The sample carries roughly 380,000 clones, around 84% recorded once. The sample consisted of peripheral blood. Receptors originate from a human donor with acute or convalescent COVID-19. The donor label of this sample is uncertain.

The V call is TRBV3-1 (or the pseudogene TRBV3-2), the J call TRBJ2-7; TRBD1 matches at 10 bases. The CDR3 is 15 residues long. Germline CDR1 is LGHDT and CDR2 is YNNKEL (reference sequence). V was pared by 4 bases and J by 7 bases, with 10 bases of the junction left unmatched. CDR3 in DNA: TGTGCCAGCAGCCCCTGGGACAGGGGAACGGGTGAGCAGTACTTC. Translated, it gives CASSPWDRGTGEQYF.

This clone was observed a single time. The chain links TRBV7-7 to TRBJ2-5, with D possibly matching TRBD1 (6 bases). Germline lookup yields CDR1 SSHAT and CDR2 FNYEAQ (reference sequence). The CDR3 is 13 amino acids. Trimming took 0 bases from V and 4 from J, leaving 6 bases between them. CDR3 amino acids: CASSLAQGETQYF. Written as DNA, the CDR3 is TGTGCCAGCAGCTTAGCACAGGGAGAGACCCAGTACTTC.

The chain recombines TRBV15 with TRBJ2-2, with D possibly being TRBD2 (5 bases). The CDR3 has 15 amino acids. CDR1 and CDR2 from the germline V gene are LNHNV and YYDKDF (reference sequence). The germline V and J ends were trimmed by 4 bases and 0 bases, with 9 bases remaining between them. The CDR3 nucleotides read TGTGCCACCAGCACCCGGGATACGAACACCGGGGAGCTGTTTTTT. Translation gives CATSTRDTNTGELFF.

This clone has only one observation. The rearrangement joins TRBV24-1 to TRBJ1-5, with D possibly TRBD1 on 6 matching bases. The CDR3 has 15 amino acids. The V end lost 9 bases, the J end lost 0 bases, and 14 bases lay between the germline ends. CDR1 is KGHDR and CDR2 is SFDVKD in the germline V gene. For the CDR3, the DNA is TGTGCCACCCCAGGGGCGGAGGATAGCAATCAGCCCCAGCATTTT. It is translated as CATPGAEDSNQPQHF.

The genes are TRBV10-3 and TRBJ2-1; the match to TRBD2 covers 7 bases. From germline, CDR1 is ENHRY and CDR2 SYGVKD. The trim removed 8 bases at V and 7 bases at J, leaving 14 bases unmatched. The CDR3 covers 15 residues. CDR3 in amino acids: CAIGKVGGSVNEQFF. In DNA, the CDR3 is TGTGCCATCGGAAAAGTGGGCGGGAGTGTGAATGAGCAGTTCTTC.

V gene TRBV3-1 (or the pseudogene TRBV3-2) combines with J gene TRBJ2-5, with 13 positions matching TRBD2. Germline-derived CDR1 and CDR2 are LGHDT and YNNKEL (reference sequence). This CDR3 has 16 residues. With V trimmed by 7 bases and J by 3 bases, 8 bases remained unmatched. DNA of the CDR3: TGTGCCAGCAAAGGAACTAGCGGGAGGGTCAAAGAGACCCAGTACTTC. Residues: CASKGTSGRVKETQYF.

This chain uses TRBV9 with TRBJ1-2, with a weak D call TRBD1 (6 bases). The germline CDR1 and CDR2 sequences are SGDLS and YYNGEE. The CDR3 is made up of 14 amino acids. Trimming took 0 bases from V and 3 from J, leaving 9 bases between them. For the CDR3, the DNA is TGTGCCAGCAGCGTAGCTCAGGGGCACTATGGCTACACCTTC. This translates into CASSVAQGHYGYTF. Full variable domain (outside the CDR3, taken from reference TRBV9 and TRBJ1-2): DSGVTQTPKHLITATGQRVTLRCSPRSGDLSVYWYQQSLDQGLQFLIQYYNGEERAKGNILERFSAQQFPDLHSELNLSSLELGDSALYFCASSVAQGHYGYTFGSGTRLTVV.

In nucleotides, the CDR3 is TGTGCTAGTGGTGCGGACAGGTCGGGCTACACCTTC. Its protein is CASGADRSGYTF. The rearrangement links TRBV12-5 to TRBJ1-2; TRBD1 matches at 7 bases. The CDR3 sequence is 12 residues long. V lost 5 bases, J lost 8 bases, and 5 bases stayed unmatched. Germline V lookup: CDR1 LGHNT, CDR2 FRNRAP.

This clone has just a few counts. The chain carries TRBV15 and TRBJ2-3, with D perhaps matching TRBD2 (6 bases). The germline V gene encodes CDR1 LNHNV and CDR2 YYDKDF (reference sequence). The CDR3 extends over 14 amino acids. V was pared by 3 bases and J by 2 bases, with 9 bases between. CDR3 bases: TGTGCCACCAGCAGGGGACTGCCCACAGATACGCAGTATTTT. Encoded protein: CATSRGLPTDTQYF.

This clone turned up a few times. The chain's CDR3 is CASSQGRNTEAFF. The CDR3 DNA reads TGTGCCAGCAGTCAGGGTAGGAACACTGAAGCTTTCTTT. The chain has TRBV2 and TRBJ1-1; a weak D match, TRBD1 (5 bases). Germline V gives CDR1 SNHLY, CDR2 FYNNEI. The CDR3 length is 13 residues. The ends were cut back, 5 bases at V and 1 base at J, with 8 bases in the middle.

The rearrangement joins TRBV27 to TRBJ1-5; 8 positions agree with TRBD1. Germline V gene data show CDR1 as MNHEY and CDR2 as SMNVEV (reference sequence). Unmatched junction bases numbered 3, after V lost 2 bases and J lost 9 bases. CDR3 length equals 13 residues. As DNA, the CDR3 is TGTGCCAGCAGTTTACAGGGGGCAAGGCCCCAGCATTTT. As protein: CASSLQGARPQHF.

V gene TRBV7-6 combines with J gene TRBJ2-5; 9 bases align to TRBD2. The V gene end was trimmed by 5 bases and the J gene end by 4 bases; junction bases not matched to a gene: 14. Germline CDR1 is SGHVS and CDR2 is FNYEAQ. This CDR3 is 17 amino acids long. The CDR3 loop is CASSPTRVAGGAETQYF. CDR3 in DNA: TGTGCCAGCAGCCCAACACGGGTGGCGGGGGGGGCAGAGACCCAGTACTTC.